These T cell receptor beta chains were read from a single sample in a study of T-cell reconstitution after alpha-beta-depleted transplantation in children. One entry per CDR3 protein, called by TCRdb with MiXCR from the PCR reads. The top ten clones hold 14% of a sample with 450,000 to 550,000 distinct CDR3 sequences, approximately 10% of them seen once. The sequencing here drew on PBMCs, mostly from graft donor cells, taken 180 days after TCRalphabeta/CD19-depleted stem cell transplant. These receptors all come from a female patient aged 2 to 10 who had a stem cell transplant for aplastic anemia, so the T cells may come from the graft donor. CDR3s include the opening cysteine and the closing phenylalanine or tryptophan. A D gene is named only where the DNA matches it firmly. Rows may omit the clone size; those that give it use once, few, many or a size class.

>TRBD2|.|TRBV27|TRBJ2-1
CASSPLRGSDNEQFF
TGTGCCAGCAGCCCCCTGCGGGGGTCTGACAATGAGCAGTTCTTC
>.|few|TRBV6-5|TRBJ2-3
CASSYSGTGTGTQYF
TGTGCCAGCAGTTACTCGGGGACGGGGACGGGTACGCAGTATTTT
>TRBD2|.|TRBV29-1|TRBJ2-1
CSVEGTSGSLYSYNEQFF
TGCAGCGTTGAGGGGACTAGCGGGAGTTTATACTCCTACAATGAGCAGTTCTTC
>.|.|TRBV7-9|TRBJ2-2
CASSTRTGTGELFF
TGTGCCAGCAGCACTCGAACAGGGACCGGGGAGCTGTTTTTT
>.|many|TRBV29-1|TRBJ1-1
CSHSWNTEAFF
TGCAGCCACAGTTGGAACACTGAAGCTTTCTTT
>.|.|TRBV21-1|TRBJ2-4
CASSNHRISLIAKNIQYF
TGTGCCAGCAGCAACCACCGGATCTCCCTTATAGCCAAAAACATTCAGTACTTC
>.|many|TRBV7-2|TRBJ2-3
CASSLAWDSDTQYF
TGTGCCAGCAGCTTAGCGTGGGATTCAGATACGCAGTATTTT
>.|.|TRBV4-1|TRBJ2-2
CASSQPGTHPSGELFF
TGCGCCAGCAGCCAGCCCGGGACACATCCGAGCGGGGAGCTGTTTTTT
>TRBD2|.|TRBV7-2|TRBJ2-1
CASSWGLAGANEQFF
TGTGCCAGCAGCTGGGGACTAGCGGGAGCCAATGAGCAGTTCTTC
>TRBD2|few|TRBV7-9|TRBJ2-3
CASSRSGNGTDTQYF
TGTGCCAGCAGCCGCAGCGGGAACGGCACAGATACGCAGTATTTT
>.|few|TRBV11-2|TRBJ1-6
CASSLDRARGRDSPLHF
TGTGCCAGCAGCTTAGATCGTGCGAGGGGTCGGGATTCACCCCTCCACTTT
>TRBD1|few|TRBV25-1|TRBJ1-1
CASKRQGDTEAFF
TGTGCCAGCAAGCGACAGGGGGACACTGAAGCTTTCTTT
>.|few|TRBV7-2|TRBJ1-6
CASSLGGIGQGSPLHF
TGTGCCAGCAGCTTAGGGGGGATCGGGCAGGGTTCACCCCTCCACTTT
>.|.|TRBV5-1|TRBJ1-1
CASSLVGVRETEAFF
TGCGCCAGCAGCCTCGTCGGGGTAAGGGAAACTGAAGCTTTCTTT
>.|.|TRBV24-1|TRBJ2-2
CATSDLPVNTGELFF
TGTGCCACCAGTGATTTGCCGGTGAACACCGGGGAGCTGTTTTTT
>.|.|TRBV12-3/TRBV12-4|TRBJ1-3
CASSLLAGSSGNTIYF
TGTGCCAGCAGTTTATTAGCGGGCAGCTCTGGAAACACCATATATTTT
>TRBD1|.|TRBV6-1|TRBJ2-1
CASSRRDSQPSYNEQLF
TGTGCCAGCAGCCGCCGGGACAGCCAACCCTCCTACAATGAGCAGCTCTTC
>TRBD2|few|TRBV12-3/TRBV12-4|TRBJ2-1
CASSFLFWSAGEQDEQFF
TGTGCCAGCAGTTTCCTCTTCTGGTCCGCGGGAGAGCAGGATGAGCAGTTCTTC
>.|.|TRBV14|TRBJ1-1
CASSARGGNTEAFF
TGTGCCAGCAGCGCCCGGGGAGGGAACACTGAAGCTTTCTTT
>.|.|TRBV4-1|TRBJ1-6
CASSQRSDSRNSPLHF
TGCGCCAGCAGCCAACGTTCGGACAGTCGTAATTCACCCCTCCACTTT
>TRBD1|.|TRBV10-3|TRBJ1-1
CAISHRAGGNLNTEAFF
TGTGCCATCAGTCACAGGGCAGGGGGGAATTTGAACACTGAAGCTTTCTTT
>.|many|TRBV20-1|TRBJ2-4
CSARDTLAKNIQYF
TGCAGTGCTCGCGACACACTAGCCAAAAACATTCAGTACTTC
>TRBD1|many|TRBV6-5|TRBJ2-5
CASSYRGLETQYF
TGTGCCAGCAGTTACAGGGGGCTGGAGACCCAGTACTTC
>.|many|TRBV18|TRBJ1-2
CASSPPGSRSYGYTF
TGTGCCAGCTCACCACCAGGATCCCGATCCTATGGCTACACCTTC
>.|.|TRBV15|TRBJ2-1
CATFARISSYNEQFF
TGTGCCACCTTCGCCAGAATCTCATCCTACAATGAGCAGTTCTTC
>TRBD2|.|TRBV20-1|TRBJ2-1
CSAPLAGVSYNEQFF
TGCAGTGCCCCTCTAGCGGGAGTCTCCTACAATGAGCAGTTCTTC
>TRBD2|few|TRBV29-1|TRBJ2-1
CSVWKIGTSGWDEQFF
TGCAGCGTCTGGAAGATTGGGACTAGCGGGTGGGATGAGCAGTTCTTC
>.|few|TRBV19|TRBJ2-2
CASSPRQGRTGELFF
TGTGCCAGTAGTCCCCGGCAGGGCCGAACCGGGGAGCTGTTTTTT
>TRBD1|many|TRBV6-5|TRBJ1-5
CASSYDRVDQPQHF
TGTGCCAGCAGTTACGACAGGGTTGATCAGCCCCAGCATTTT
>TRBD1|.|TRBV28|TRBJ2-3
CASSLGTGGRGDTQYF
TGTGCCAGCAGCCTAGGGACAGGGGGCCGGGGAGATACGCAGTATTTT
>TRBD1|few|TRBV10-3|TRBJ2-6
CAIGTGSTAANVLTF
TGTGCCATCGGGACAGGATCCACTGCGGCCAACGTCCTGACTTTC
>TRBD1|.|TRBV6-2/TRBV6-3|TRBJ1-5
CASKRIGQGANQPQHF
TGTGCCAGCAAACGTATCGGACAGGGGGCGAATCAGCCCCAGCATTTT